The T cell receptor beta chain described here comes from a study of T cell responses to AZD1222 COVID-19 vaccine. Trimming took off 2 bases at V and 1 base at J, with 14 bases between the two ends. Germline values: CDR1 KGHDR, CDR2 SFDVKD. CDR3 length equals 17 residues. Remarks on this clone: Its antigen is unidentified.

General observations from the study: Repertoire samples came only from after the peak T cell response. At baseline, seropositivity was found in only a handful of AZD1222 recipients. The sample set comprised mostly white British donors with more females, and clonal diversity was possibly underestimated.

TCRdb's copy holds only in-frame clones and misses some; the assay was immunoSEQ multiplex PCR. The data contain 110,000 or so clones, 70% to 90% of them singletons. The chain uses TRBV24-1 and TRBJ1-5, with D uncertain. The specimen was peripheral blood, collected on day 0 of AZD1222 vaccination. The receptor comes from an adult in good health. The CDR3 reads CATSDSGPLRSNQPQHF. The CDR3 nucleotides read TGTGCCACCAGTGATTCTGGGCCCCTCCGGAGCAATCAGCCCCAGCATTTT.